These T cell receptor beta chains were read from a single sample in a study of T cells in Graves' hyperthyroidism and ophthalmopathy. Each CDR3 protein gets one entry after TCRdb re-called the multiplex PCR reads with MiXCR. In the table there are some 500,000 distinct CDR3 sequences, about 24% of which are singletons. Sequencing was carried out using blood. These receptors were taken from a woman aged 25 to 39 with Graves' ophthalmopathy. CDR3s include the opening cysteine and the closing phenylalanine or tryptophan. Fields, in order: J gene, D gene, V gene, clone size, CDR3 DNA, CDR3 protein. A D gene is named only where the DNA matches it firmly. Clone size is not always given. Where it is, it says once, few, many or a class for expanded clones.

TRBJ1-2 TRBD1 TRBV20-1 few TGCAGTGCTAGGGGTACAGGGGGCGCGGGGGCGCGTAACTATGGCTACACCTTC CSARGTGGAGARNYGYTF
TRBJ2-7 NA TRBV5-6 many TGTGCCAGCAGCTTGGGTCCGTCTGACTTCTACGAGCAGTACTTC CASSLGPSDFYEQYF
TRBJ2-2 TRBD2 TRBV12-3/TRBV12-4 few TGTGCCAGCAGTCCCCCGACTAGCCTCGGAGTAACCGGGGAGCTGTTTTTT CASSPPTSLGVTGELFF
TRBJ1-1 NA TRBV11-2 many TGTGCCAGCAGCTTAGCGGGGGAGAACACTGAAGCTTTCTTT CASSLAGENTEAFF
TRBJ1-2 TRBD1 TRBV12-3/TRBV12-4 many TGTGCCAGCAGTACGACCCGGACAGGCAACTATGGCTACACCTTC CASSTTRTGNYGYTF
TRBJ2-7 NA TRBV6-5 many TGTGCCAGCAGTTACTCTGGGACGTCATCCTACGAGCAGTACTTC CASSYSGTSSYEQYF
TRBJ2-7 TRBD1 TRBV20-1 few TGCAGTGCCAGGGGGCTTAGAACCTACGAGCAGTACTTC CSARGLRTYEQYF
TRBJ2-7 NA TRBV7-2 many TGTGCCAGCAGCCTGATAGCGCCCAGCTTCGAGCAGTACTTC CASSLIAPSFEQYF
TRBJ1-2 NA TRBV5-5 NA TGTGCCAGCAGCTTCCCGGGCGTAGGGAATGGCTACACCTTC CASSFPGVGNGYTF
TRBJ2-7 TRBD2 TRBV7-2 few TGTGCCAGCAGCTTAGGCGGGACTAGCGGGTACGAGCAGTACTTC CASSLGGTSGYEQYF
TRBJ1-1 TRBD1 TRBV4-3 NA TGCGCCAGCAGCCAACTCTTACAGGGGGGCACTGAAGCTTTCTTT CASSQLLQGGTEAFF
TRBJ2-7 NA TRBV3-1 many TGTGCCAGCAGCCAAGATCTCGGCGAGCAGTACTTC CASSQDLGEQYF
TRBJ2-7 TRBD2 TRBV7-2 many TGTGCCAGCAGCTCGAGCGGGAACCTGGCCGGCGAGCAGTACTTC CASSSSGNLAGEQYF
TRBJ2-7 NA TRBV6-2/TRBV6-3 NA TGTGCCAGCAGTTACCCTGAGCAGTACTTC CASSYPEQYF